These T cell receptor beta chains were read from a single sample in a study of blood T cell repertoires in COVID-19. TCRdb keeps only in-frame clones here, not all; method: immunoSEQ multiplex PCR. This sample carries fewer than 75,000 clones, around four fifths of them seen once, and the ten largest clones take over 40%. Specimen: peripheral blood. All receptors come from a human donor in a cohort sampled during active COVID-19. Each CDR3 is given with its conserved first and last residue. A D gene is named only where the DNA matches it firmly. Size is omitted from some rows. Given values are once, few, many or a class for expanded clones.

J gene: TRBJ1-1; clone size: -; V gene: TRBV11-2; D gene: TRBD1; CDR3 DNA: TGTGCCAGCAGCTTAAACAGGGGGATGACTGAAGCTTTCTTT; CDR3 protein: CASSLNRGMTEAFF
J gene: TRBJ2-7; clone size: -; V gene: TRBV7-5; D gene: -; CDR3 DNA: TGTGTCAGAAGCTTAGCGCAGAGCGGGGGGCCCTACGAGCAGTACTTC; CDR3 protein: CVRSLAQSGGPYEQYF
J gene: TRBJ2-2; clone size: -; V gene: TRBV30; D gene: TRBD2; CDR3 DNA: TGTGCCTGGAGTGTACGGGGGGCGAACACCGGGGAGCTGTTTTTT; CDR3 protein: CAWSVRGANTGELFF
J gene: TRBJ1-1; clone size: -; V gene: TRBV19; D gene: -; CDR3 DNA: TGTGCCAGTAGTAAAAACAGGGTCGTGGGAGAAGCTTTCTTT; CDR3 protein: CASSKNRVVGEAFF
J gene: TRBJ1-4; clone size: -; V gene: TRBV6-6; D gene: -; CDR3 DNA: TGTGCCAGCAGTTACTACGGGGTTTATAATGAAAAACTGTTTTTT; CDR3 protein: CASSYYGVYNEKLFF
J gene: TRBJ1-5; clone size: once; V gene: TRBV4-1; D gene: TRBD1; CDR3 DNA: TGCGCCAGCAGCCAAGATGGGGGACAGACAACCTTCAATCAGCCCCAGCATTTT; CDR3 protein: CASSQDGGQTTFNQPQHF
J gene: TRBJ2-2; clone size: few; V gene: TRBV3-1/TRBV3-2; D gene: TRBD2; CDR3 DNA: TGTGCCAGCAGCCAAGATGACTTAGCGGGGCCCAGGGGCGGGGAGCTGTTTTTT; CDR3 protein: CASSQDDLAGPRGGELFF
J gene: TRBJ2-2; clone size: -; V gene: TRBV6-2/TRBV6-3; D gene: -; CDR3 DNA: TGTGCCAGCAGTTCTGGGGCCTCCGGGGAGCTGTTTTTT; CDR3 protein: CASSSGASGELFF
J gene: TRBJ2-3; clone size: -; V gene: TRBV7-2; D gene: -; CDR3 DNA: TGTGCCAGCAGAGAAAGACAGCATAGCACAGATACGCAGTATTTT; CDR3 protein: CASRERQHSTDTQYF
J gene: TRBJ2-3; clone size: -; V gene: TRBV5-1; D gene: -; CDR3 DNA: TGCGCCAGCAGCTTAACGGGCACAGATACGCAGTATTTT; CDR3 protein: CASSLTGTDTQYF
J gene: TRBJ2-7; clone size: -; V gene: TRBV4-3; D gene: -; CDR3 DNA: TGCGCCAGCAGCCACTCCCCCCCGCGGGGAGTCTACGAGCAGTACTTC; CDR3 protein: CASSHSPPRGVYEQYF
J gene: TRBJ1-1; clone size: once; V gene: TRBV5-4; D gene: -; CDR3 DNA: TGTGCCAGCAGCGTCAGACTGATGAACACTGAAGCTTTCTTT; CDR3 protein: CASSVRLMNTEAFF
J gene: TRBJ1-3; clone size: few; V gene: TRBV5-1; D gene: -; CDR3 DNA: TGCGCCAGCAGCTTGGGAGGACTCCCTGGAACAGGGCTATCTGGAAACACCATATATTTT; CDR3 protein: CASSLGGLPGTGLSGNTIYF
J gene: TRBJ1-3; clone size: few; V gene: TRBV6-6; D gene: -; CDR3 DNA: TGTGCCAGCAGTGCCGTGGGGAGCTCTGGAAACACCATATATTTT; CDR3 protein: CASSAVGSSGNTIYF
J gene: TRBJ2-1; clone size: -; V gene: TRBV9; D gene: TRBD2; CDR3 DNA: TGTGCCAGCAGCGTAGTTAGCGGGGGGTTCACCTACAATGAGCAGTTCTTC; CDR3 protein: CASSVVSGGFTYNEQFF
J gene: TRBJ1-5; clone size: once; V gene: TRBV28; D gene: -; CDR3 DNA: TGTGCCAGCAGTTGGACATTAAATCAGCCCCAGCATTTT; CDR3 protein: CASSWTLNQPQHF
J gene: TRBJ1-1; clone size: -; V gene: TRBV4-3; D gene: -; CDR3 DNA: TGCGCCAGCAGCCAAGATAGGGGGGAGGGGTTAATGAACACTGAAGCTTTCTTT; CDR3 protein: CASSQDRGEGLMNTEAFF
J gene: TRBJ1-2; clone size: once; V gene: TRBV28; D gene: -; CDR3 DNA: TGTGCCAGCAGTTTACCCAGGGGCGTCACATACCATGGCTACACCTTC; CDR3 protein: CASSLPRGVTYHGYTF
J gene: TRBJ1-1; clone size: -; V gene: TRBV29-1; D gene: -; CDR3 DNA: TGCAGCGCCCAAAGCGGCGTTGGTGAAGCTTTCTTT; CDR3 protein: CSAQSGVGEAFF
J gene: TRBJ1-2; clone size: -; V gene: TRBV5-1; D gene: TRBD1; CDR3 DNA: TGCGCCAGCAGCTTGACAGGGGTTAGTGATGGCTACACCTTC; CDR3 protein: CASSLTGVSDGYTF
J gene: TRBJ1-3; clone size: once; V gene: TRBV12-5; D gene: -; CDR3 DNA: TGTGCTAGTGGTTTGGGGGGACTCAGAGCTGGAAACACCATATATTTT; CDR3 protein: CASGLGGLRAGNTIYF
J gene: TRBJ1-1; clone size: -; V gene: TRBV7-8; D gene: -; CDR3 DNA: TGTGCCAGCAGCTTAGTACAGAGGACTCTTGAGATGCCGAACACTGAAGCTTTCTTT; CDR3 protein: CASSLVQRTLEMPNTEAFF
J gene: TRBJ2-5; clone size: -; V gene: TRBV29-1; D gene: -; CDR3 DNA: TGCAGCGTTGATATGGCTGCTCAAGAGACCCAGTACTTC; CDR3 protein: CSVDMAAQETQYF
J gene: TRBJ1-2; clone size: -; V gene: TRBV7-9; D gene: -; CDR3 DNA: TGTGCCTACAGGACCCCATATGGCTACACCTTC; CDR3 protein: CAYRTPYGYTF
J gene: TRBJ2-1; clone size: -; V gene: TRBV7-6; D gene: TRBD1; CDR3 DNA: TGTGCCAGCAGCCCCCGGGACAGGGCTAGCCTCAGCTCCTACAATGAGCAGTTCTTC; CDR3 protein: CASSPRDRASLSSYNEQFF
J gene: TRBJ2-7; clone size: -; V gene: TRBV29-1; D gene: -; CDR3 DNA: TGCAGCGTTGAAAGAACACCCTACGAGCAGTACTTC; CDR3 protein: CSVERTPYEQYF
J gene: TRBJ1-4; clone size: -; V gene: TRBV4-2; D gene: -; CDR3 DNA: TGTGCCAGCAGCCAAGGGTCCGATTTTCGGGAAAAACTGTTTTTT; CDR3 protein: CASSQGSDFREKLFF
J gene: TRBJ2-7; clone size: few; V gene: TRBV12-3/TRBV12-4; D gene: -; CDR3 DNA: TGTGCCAGCAGTCGTAGAATCTACGAGCAGTACTTC; CDR3 protein: CASSRRIYEQYF
J gene: TRBJ2-1; clone size: -; V gene: TRBV24-1; D gene: TRBD1; CDR3 DNA: TGTGCCATCTCAGGGGGCCCTCGAAATGAGCAGTTCTTC; CDR3 protein: CAISGGPRNEQFF
J gene: TRBJ2-3; clone size: -; V gene: TRBV7-7; D gene: TRBD1; CDR3 DNA: TGTGCTAGCAGCTCCACAGGGGCGGCGGCAGATACGCAGTATTTT; CDR3 protein: CASSSTGAAADTQYF
J gene: TRBJ1-1; clone size: -; V gene: TRBV6-5; D gene: -; CDR3 DNA: TGTGCCAGCAGTTACTCGACAGGGAACACTGAAGCTTTCTTT; CDR3 protein: CASSYSTGNTEAFF
J gene: TRBJ1-2; clone size: -; V gene: TRBV3-1/TRBV3-2; D gene: TRBD1; CDR3 DNA: TGTGCCAGCAGCCAAAACGGACAGGGTCGTGGCTACACCTTC; CDR3 protein: CASSQNGQGRGYTF
J gene: TRBJ1-2; clone size: -; V gene: TRBV19; D gene: -; CDR3 DNA: TGTGCCAGTATGAGAGGCGACGTTAACTATGGCTACACCTTC; CDR3 protein: CASMRGDVNYGYTF
J gene: TRBJ1-5; clone size: -; V gene: TRBV24-1; D gene: -; CDR3 DNA: TGTGCCACCAGCCCCAGGGGCCGTAATCAGCCCCAGCATTTT; CDR3 protein: CATSPRGRNQPQHF
J gene: TRBJ2-5; clone size: -; V gene: TRBV2; D gene: TRBD2; CDR3 DNA: TGTGCCAGCAGTGAAGAGCTGGGGGGGCAAGAGACCCAGTACTTC; CDR3 protein: CASSEELGGQETQYF
J gene: TRBJ1-2; clone size: -; V gene: TRBV12-3/TRBV12-4; D gene: TRBD1; CDR3 DNA: TGTGCCAGCGCTAAGGACAGGGTACAAGGCTACACCTTC; CDR3 protein: CASAKDRVQGYTF
J gene: TRBJ1-5; clone size: -; V gene: TRBV28; D gene: -; CDR3 DNA: TGTGCCAGCAGCCTAAATCAGCCCCAGCATTTT; CDR3 protein: CASSLNQPQHF
J gene: TRBJ1-5; clone size: -; V gene: TRBV28; D gene: TRBD1; CDR3 DNA: TGTGCCAGCAGTCTAGACAGGGCGGGTCAGCCCCAGCATTTT; CDR3 protein: CASSLDRAGQPQHF
J gene: TRBJ1-6; clone size: -; V gene: TRBV7-2; D gene: -; CDR3 DNA: TGTGCCAGCAGCGCCCCGTTAACCTACGCAGGGGCTAATTCACCCCTCCACTTT; CDR3 protein: CASSAPLTYAGANSPLHF
J gene: TRBJ2-1; clone size: once; V gene: TRBV28; D gene: TRBD2; CDR3 DNA: TGTGCCAGCAGTTACTCTAGCGGGGGCAAGCAGTTCTTC; CDR3 protein: CASSYSSGGKQFF
J gene: TRBJ1-2; clone size: -; V gene: TRBV30; D gene: -; CDR3 DNA: TGTGCCTGGTCACGTTTTTTTGGCGGCTACACCTTC; CDR3 protein: CAWSRFFGGYTF
J gene: TRBJ2-1; clone size: -; V gene: TRBV18; D gene: -; CDR3 DNA: TGTGCCAGCTCACCACACAGGGAGGGTGAGCAGTTCTTC; CDR3 protein: CASSPHREGEQFF
J gene: TRBJ2-3; clone size: -; V gene: TRBV23-1; D gene: -; CDR3 DNA: TGCGCCAGCAGTCAACCGGGAAAGCGAACAGATACGCAGTATTTT; CDR3 protein: CASSQPGKRTDTQYF
J gene: TRBJ1-1; clone size: -; V gene: TRBV12-3/TRBV12-4; D gene: -; CDR3 DNA: TGTGCCAGCAGTTTCGGGGAGAACACTGAAGCTTTCTTT; CDR3 protein: CASSFGENTEAFF
J gene: TRBJ2-3; clone size: -; V gene: TRBV5-1; D gene: -; CDR3 DNA: TGCGCCAGCAGCTTGGCCGTGAGGGGGAGGGGGACAGATACGCAGTATTTT; CDR3 protein: CASSLAVRGRGTDTQYF
J gene: TRBJ1-6; clone size: -; V gene: TRBV3-1/TRBV3-2; D gene: -; CDR3 DNA: TGTGCCAGCAGCCAAGGCCTCGCAGGTTTGAATTCACCCCTCCACTTT; CDR3 protein: CASSQGLAGLNSPLHF
J gene: TRBJ2-3; clone size: -; V gene: TRBV7-9; D gene: TRBD2; CDR3 DNA: TGTGCCAGCAGACCCAGGCTAGCGGGGGCCGTCACAGATACGCAGTATTTT; CDR3 protein: CASRPRLAGAVTDTQYF